This T cell receptor beta chain was recorded in a study of blood T cell repertoires in COVID-19. Whole-study context: COVID-19 samples from acute and convalescent phases originated in the United States, Italy and Spain. From T cells, B-cell-depleted T cells, or PBMCs came the material, which was cDNA or gDNA.

CDR3 length equals 16 residues. Trimming shortened V by 5 bases and J by 5 bases, and 19 bases separated the two germline ends. Germline lookup yields CDR1 SQVTM and CDR2 ANQGSEA. This table comes from immunoSEQ multiplex PCR, and its TCRdb copy is limited to in-frame clones, with some not included. The sample has 150,000 to 200,000 clones; about 85% are singletons. The TCR comes from a human donor with acute or convalescent COVID-19. The donor label of this sample is uncertain. The source material was peripheral blood. The chain uses TRBV29-1 and TRBJ1-6; TRBD1 might be the D (6 bases). The CDR3, as DNA: TGCAGCGTTACCTCTGGACAGATGATTGATAATTCACCCCTCCACTTT. Encoded protein: CSVTSGQMIDNSPLHF.